The clone carrying this T cell receptor beta chain has only a few counts. Its antigen remains unidentified. The CDR3 loop spans 15 amino acids. Germline values: CDR1 WNHNN, CDR2 SYGVQD (reference sequence). Trimming removed 5 bases from V and 6 bases from J, with 19 bases in between. The PCR had 60 Vbeta and 13 Jbeta primers. Sequencing used immunoSEQ multiplex PCR; TCRdb keeps in-frame clones, though not all of them. The repertoire has over 200,000 clones, over 60% of them found once; the top ten carry 1.8%. This specimen comes from a study of cytomegalovirus exposure and HLA in healthy donors. Study context: An earlier analysis found 100 million or so unique TCR beta sequences from around 180 million T cells.

Study outcomes and limitations: Reportedly, fewer N-insertions than the 666-donor mean appeared in an Asian-associated ancestry cluster in a later analysis. Researchers reportedly found TCR beta sequences accurately predicted most subjects' HLA-A and HLA-B alleles. Looking again later, the authors saw that most CMV-associated TCR beta chains seemed HLA-restricted.

Sequenced material: PBMCs. This receptor was obtained from a male donor in good health and CMV-seronegative. The V gene is TRBV10-1, the J gene TRBJ1-1, with D possibly TRBD1 on 5 matching bases. The CDR3 sequence: CASSKLWGGGSEAFF. As DNA, the CDR3 is TGCGCCAGCAGTAAACTTTGGGGGGGAGGGTCTGAAGCTTTCTTT.